This section outlines one T cell receptor (beta chain) sequence together with its context. Its antigen is not known. TCRdb reprocessed the RT-PCR reads via MiXCR and lists one record per CDR3 protein. The repertoire has hundreds of thousands of distinct CDR3 sequences, 25% of them found once; the top ten carry approximately 2%. Per the germline V gene, CDR1 is SQVTM and CDR2 is ANQGSEA. This CDR3 is 15 amino acids long. V was clipped by 4 bases and J by 5 bases; unmatched bases: 9. These data come from a study of response to subunit inactivated influenza vaccine. Study-level results: The authors suggested that few new T cells are recruited per seasonal influenza vaccination.

This chain joins TRBV29-1 and TRBJ2-1, with 9 bases aligning to TRBD2. The sequenced sample was CD4+ T cells sorted from PBMCs, obtained more than 4 days after vaccination. The sequence derives from a man aged 45-65 years who received an inactivated influenza vaccine. The CDR3 sequence: CSVAAQRGVNNEQFF. The CDR3 nucleotides read TGCAGCGTTGCAGCCCAGCGGGGGGTCAACAATGAGCAGTTCTTC.